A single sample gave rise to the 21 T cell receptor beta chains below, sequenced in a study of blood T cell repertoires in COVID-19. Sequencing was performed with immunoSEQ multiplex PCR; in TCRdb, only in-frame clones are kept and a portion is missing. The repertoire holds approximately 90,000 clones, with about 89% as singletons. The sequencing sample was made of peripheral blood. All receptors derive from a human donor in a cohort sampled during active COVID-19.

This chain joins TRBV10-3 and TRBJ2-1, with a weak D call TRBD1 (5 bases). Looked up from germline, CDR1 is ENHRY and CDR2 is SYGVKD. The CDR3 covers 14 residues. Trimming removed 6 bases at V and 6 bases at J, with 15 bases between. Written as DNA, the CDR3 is TGTGCCATCAGGAACACTCGACAGCCCAATGAGCAGTTCTTC. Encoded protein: CAIRNTRQPNEQFF.

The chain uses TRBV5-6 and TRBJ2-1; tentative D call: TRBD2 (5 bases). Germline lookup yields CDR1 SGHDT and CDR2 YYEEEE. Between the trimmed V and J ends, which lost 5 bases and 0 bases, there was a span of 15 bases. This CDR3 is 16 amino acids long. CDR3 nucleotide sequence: TGTGCCAGCAGTTCCTCCTTAGGGAGCTCCTACAATGAGCAGTTCTTC. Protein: CASSSSLGSSYNEQFF.

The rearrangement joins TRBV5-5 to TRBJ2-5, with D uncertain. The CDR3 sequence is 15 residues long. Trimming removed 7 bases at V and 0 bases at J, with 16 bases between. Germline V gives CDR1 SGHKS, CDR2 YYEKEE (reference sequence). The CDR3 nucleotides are TGTGCCAGCTCTGCCCGACGACGGGACCAAGAGACCCAGTACTTC. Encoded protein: CASSARRRDQETQYF.

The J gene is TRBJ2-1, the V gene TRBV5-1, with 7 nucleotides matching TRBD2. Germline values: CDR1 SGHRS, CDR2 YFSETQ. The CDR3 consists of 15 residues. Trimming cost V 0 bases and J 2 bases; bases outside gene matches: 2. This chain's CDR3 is CASSLAGGTYNEQFF. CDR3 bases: TGCGCCAGCAGCTTGGCCGGGGGGACCTACAATGAGCAGTTCTTC.

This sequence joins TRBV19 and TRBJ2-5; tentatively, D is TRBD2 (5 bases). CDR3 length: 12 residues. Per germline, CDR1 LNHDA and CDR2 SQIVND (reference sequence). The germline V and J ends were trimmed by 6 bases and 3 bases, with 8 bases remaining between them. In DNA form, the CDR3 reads TGTGCCAGTAGCATCGGGAAAGAGACCCAGTACTTC. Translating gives CASSIGKETQYF.

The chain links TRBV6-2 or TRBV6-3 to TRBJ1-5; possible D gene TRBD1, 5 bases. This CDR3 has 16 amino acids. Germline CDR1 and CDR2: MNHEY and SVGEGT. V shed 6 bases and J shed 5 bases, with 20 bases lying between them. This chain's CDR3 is CASSPLGGGFHQPQHF. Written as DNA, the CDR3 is TGTGCCAGCAGCCCTCTCGGGGGGGGGTTTCATCAGCCCCAGCATTTT.

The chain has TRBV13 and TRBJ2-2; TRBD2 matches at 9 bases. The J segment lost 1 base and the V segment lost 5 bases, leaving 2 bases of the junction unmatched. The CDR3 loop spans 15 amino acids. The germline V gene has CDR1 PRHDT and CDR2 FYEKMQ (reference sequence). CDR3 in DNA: TGTGCCAGCAGCCAGCGGGGGGTGAACACCGGGGAGCTGTTTTTT. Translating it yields CASSQRGVNTGELFF.

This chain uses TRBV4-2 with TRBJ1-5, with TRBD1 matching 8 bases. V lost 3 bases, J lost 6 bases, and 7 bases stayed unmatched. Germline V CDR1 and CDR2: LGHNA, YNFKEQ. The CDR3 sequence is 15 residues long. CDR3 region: CASSQSGGPGQPQHF. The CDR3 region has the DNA TGTGCCAGCAGCCAGTCAGGGGGCCCGGGTCAGCCCCAGCATTTT.

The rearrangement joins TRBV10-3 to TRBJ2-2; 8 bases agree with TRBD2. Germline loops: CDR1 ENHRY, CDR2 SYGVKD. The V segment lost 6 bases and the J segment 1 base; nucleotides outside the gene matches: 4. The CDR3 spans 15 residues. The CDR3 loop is CAIRALAGNTGELFF. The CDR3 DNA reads TGTGCCATCAGGGCTCTAGCGGGGAACACCGGGGAGCTGTTTTTT.

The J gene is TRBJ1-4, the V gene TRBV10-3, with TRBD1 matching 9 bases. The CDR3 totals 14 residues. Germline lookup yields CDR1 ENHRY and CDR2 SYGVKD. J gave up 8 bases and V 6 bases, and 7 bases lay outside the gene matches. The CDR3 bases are TGTGCCATCAGGGGGGACAGGGCTGGGGAAAAACTGTTTTTT. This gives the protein CAIRGDRAGEKLFF.

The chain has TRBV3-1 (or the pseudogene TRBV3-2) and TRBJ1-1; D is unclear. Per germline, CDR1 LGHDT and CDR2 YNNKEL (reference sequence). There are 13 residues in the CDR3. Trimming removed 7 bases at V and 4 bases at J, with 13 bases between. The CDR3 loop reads CASNSRAGTEAFF. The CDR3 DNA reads TGTGCCAGCAACTCGCGCGCTGGCACTGAAGCTTTCTTT.

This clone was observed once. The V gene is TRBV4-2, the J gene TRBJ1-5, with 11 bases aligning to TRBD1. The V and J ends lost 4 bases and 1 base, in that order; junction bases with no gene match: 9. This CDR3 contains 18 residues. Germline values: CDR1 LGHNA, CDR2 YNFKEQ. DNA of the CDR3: TGTGCCAGCAGCCGTGGACAGGGGGCCGGTTTAAGCAATCAGCCCCAGCATTTT. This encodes CASSRGQGAGLSNQPQHF.

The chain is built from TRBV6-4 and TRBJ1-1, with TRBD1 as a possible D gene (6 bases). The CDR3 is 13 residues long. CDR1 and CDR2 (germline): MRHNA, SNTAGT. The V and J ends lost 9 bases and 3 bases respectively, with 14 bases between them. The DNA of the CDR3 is TGTGCCAGGGACAGACTGGTTTACACTGAAGCTTTCTTT. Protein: CARDRLVYTEAFF.

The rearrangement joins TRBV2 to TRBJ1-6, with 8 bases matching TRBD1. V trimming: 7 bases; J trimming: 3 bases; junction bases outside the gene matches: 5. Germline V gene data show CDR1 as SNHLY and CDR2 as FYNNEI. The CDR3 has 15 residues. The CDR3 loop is CASIQGAIYNSPLHF. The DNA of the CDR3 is TGTGCCAGCATTCAGGGGGCGATCTATAATTCACCCCTCCACTTT.

The CDR3 sequence is CASSLGSARLAGNTGELFF. CDR3 in DNA: TGTGCCAGCAGCTTAGGGTCTGCGAGACTAGCGGGGAACACCGGGGAGCTGTTTTTT. The chain links TRBV5-4 to TRBJ2-2, with 10 bases fitting TRBD2. The junction had 11 bases not matched to a gene; V was cut back by 2 bases and J by 1 base. CDR1 SGHNT and CDR2 YYREEE come from the germline V gene (reference sequence). The CDR3 loop spans 19 amino acids.

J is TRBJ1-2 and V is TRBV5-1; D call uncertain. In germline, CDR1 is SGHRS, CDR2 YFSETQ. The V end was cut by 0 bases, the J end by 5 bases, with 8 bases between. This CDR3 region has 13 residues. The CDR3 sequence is CASSLAQEYGYTF. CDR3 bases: TGCGCCAGCAGCTTGGCTCAGGAATATGGCTACACCTTC.

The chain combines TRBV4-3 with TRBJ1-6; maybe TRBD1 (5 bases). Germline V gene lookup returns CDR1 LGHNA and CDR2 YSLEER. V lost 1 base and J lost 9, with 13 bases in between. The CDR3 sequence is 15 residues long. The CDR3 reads CASSQGLQGGSPLHF. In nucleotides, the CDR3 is TGCGCCAGCAGCCAAGGTCTCCAGGGCGGTTCACCCCTCCACTTT.

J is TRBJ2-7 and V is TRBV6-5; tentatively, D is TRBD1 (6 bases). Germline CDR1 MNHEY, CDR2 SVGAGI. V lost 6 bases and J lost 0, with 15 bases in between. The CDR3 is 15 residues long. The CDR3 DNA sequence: TGTGCCAGCAGCCTCTCGGGACAAACCTCCTACGAGCAGTACTTC. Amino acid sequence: CASSLSGQTSYEQYF.

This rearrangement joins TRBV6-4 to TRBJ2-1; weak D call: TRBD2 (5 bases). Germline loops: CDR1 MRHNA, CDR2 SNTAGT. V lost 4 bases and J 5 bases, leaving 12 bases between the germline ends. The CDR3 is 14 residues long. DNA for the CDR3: TGTGCCAGCAGTGTAGGGAGTGCAAACAATGAGCAGTTCTTC. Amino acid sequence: CASSVGSANNEQFF.

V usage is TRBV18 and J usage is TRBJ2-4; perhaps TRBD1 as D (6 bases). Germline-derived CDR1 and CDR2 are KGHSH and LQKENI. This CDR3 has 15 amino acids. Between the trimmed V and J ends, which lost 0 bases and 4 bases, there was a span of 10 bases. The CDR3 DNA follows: TGTGCCAGCTCACCACCAATGCAGGGGAAAAACATTCAGTACTTC. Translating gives CASSPPMQGKNIQYF.

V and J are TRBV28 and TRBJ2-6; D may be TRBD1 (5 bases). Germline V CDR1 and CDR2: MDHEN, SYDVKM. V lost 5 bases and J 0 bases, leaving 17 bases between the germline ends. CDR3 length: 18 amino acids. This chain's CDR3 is CASSPSPGKSSGANVLTF. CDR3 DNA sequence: TGTGCCAGCAGTCCCTCGCCAGGGAAGAGCTCTGGGGCCAACGTCCTGACTTTC.